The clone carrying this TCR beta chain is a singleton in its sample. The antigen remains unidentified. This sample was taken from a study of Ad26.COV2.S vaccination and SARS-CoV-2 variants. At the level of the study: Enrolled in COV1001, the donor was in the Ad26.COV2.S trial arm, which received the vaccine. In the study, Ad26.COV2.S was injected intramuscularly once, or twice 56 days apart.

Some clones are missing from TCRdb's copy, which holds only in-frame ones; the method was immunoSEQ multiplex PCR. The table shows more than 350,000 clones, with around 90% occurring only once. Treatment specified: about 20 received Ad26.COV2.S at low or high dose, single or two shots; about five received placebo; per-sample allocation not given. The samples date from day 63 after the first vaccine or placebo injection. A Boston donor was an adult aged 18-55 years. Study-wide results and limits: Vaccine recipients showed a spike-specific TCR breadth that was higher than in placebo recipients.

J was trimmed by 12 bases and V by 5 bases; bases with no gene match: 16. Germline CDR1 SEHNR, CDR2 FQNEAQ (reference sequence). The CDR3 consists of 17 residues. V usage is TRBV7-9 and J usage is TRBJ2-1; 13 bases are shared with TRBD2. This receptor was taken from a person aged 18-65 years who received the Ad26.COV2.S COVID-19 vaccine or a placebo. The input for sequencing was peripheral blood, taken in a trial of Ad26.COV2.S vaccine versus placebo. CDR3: CASSPRPGTSGTVGQFF. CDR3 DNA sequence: TGTGCCAGCAGCCCGCGCCCCGGGACTAGCGGGACGGTAGGGCAGTTCTTC.